This entry lists 25 T cell receptor beta chains sequenced from one sample in a study of cytomegalovirus exposure and HLA in healthy donors. Both 60 Vbeta primers and 13 Jbeta primers went into the PCR. The assay was immunoSEQ multiplex PCR, and TCRdb's table has in-frame clones only and misses some. The table records about 200,000 clones, roughly 77% of them present only once. The sequencing input was PBMCs. These receptors were obtained from a male donor in good health and CMV-seropositive.

This clone was found a few times. V usage is TRBV29-1 and J usage is TRBJ2-3; the match to TRBD1 covers 7 bases. Germline-derived CDR1 and CDR2 are SQVTM and ANQGSEA. CDR3 size: 14 residues. J was trimmed by 8 bases and V by 8 bases; bases with no gene match: 16. DNA for the CDR3: TGCAGCATCACCCATGGAACAGGGGCCGGTACGCAGTATTTT. This translates into CSITHGTGAGTQYF.

V is TRBV10-3 and J is TRBJ1-5, with a possible D match to TRBD1 (6 bases). CDR1 is ENHRY and CDR2 is SYGVKD in the germline V gene. This CDR3 spans 15 amino acids. The V end was cut by 3 bases, the J end by 1 base, with 10 bases between. The CDR3 protein is CAISDHRVSNQPQHF. In DNA, the CDR3 is TGTGCCATCAGTGACCACAGGGTCAGCAATCAGCCCCAGCATTTT.

The genes are TRBV5-1 and TRBJ1-1, with D uncertain. V lost 0 bases and J 4 bases, leaving 13 bases between the germline ends. Germline lookup yields CDR1 SGHRS and CDR2 YFSETQ. The CDR3 runs to 15 residues. CDR3 nucleotide sequence: TGCGCCAGCAGCTTGGTTCCTCCGGGGAGCACTGAAGCTTTCTTT. It is translated as CASSLVPPGSTEAFF.

This rearrangement joins TRBV4-1 to TRBJ2-5, with TRBD2 identical over 11 bases. The CDR3 spans 17 residues. Trimming removed 0 bases from V and 3 bases from J; junction bases left unmatched: 6. Germline V gene lookup returns CDR1 MGHRA and CDR2 YSYEKL. In nucleotides, the CDR3 is TGCGCCAGCAGCCAAGAAGGAACTAGCGGGGGTAAAGAGACCCAGTACTTC. It yields the protein CASSQEGTSGGKETQYF.

The chain couples TRBV5-1 to TRBJ2-3, with 10 bases matching TRBD1. The V gene end was trimmed by 4 bases and the J gene end by 5 bases; junction bases not matched to a gene: 4. Germline-derived CDR1 and CDR2 are SGHRS and YFSETQ. The CDR3 loop spans 14 amino acids. For the CDR3, the DNA is TGCGCCAGCAGCCTCGGACAGGGGGAAGATACGCAGTATTTT. Its protein is CASSLGQGEDTQYF.

The rearrangement uses TRBV23-1 and TRBJ2-7; D is possibly TRBD1 (5 bases). TRBV23-1 is an open reading frame, and its role is uncertain. There are 15 residues in the CDR3. V was pared by 3 bases and J by 1 base, with 13 bases between. The CDR3 protein is CASSHIPQGSYEQYF. CDR3 sequence (DNA): TGCGCCAGCAGTCATATTCCCCAGGGTTCCTACGAGCAGTACTTC.

This clone has only a few counts. The V and J genes are TRBV7-2 and TRBJ2-3, with D uncertain. CDR1 SGHTA and CDR2 FQGNSA come from the germline V gene. The V and J ends lost 5 bases and 6 bases respectively, with 15 bases between them. The CDR3 runs to 14 residues. The DNA of the CDR3 is TGTGCCAGCAGCCCCCTCCTCACAGAGGATACGCAGTATTTT. As protein: CASSPLLTEDTQYF.

The V gene is TRBV19, the J gene TRBJ1-2; 7 positions agree with TRBD1. The ends lost 5 bases at V and 3 bases at J; junction bases unmatched: 6. Looked up from germline, CDR1 is LNHDA and CDR2 is SQIVND (reference sequence). There are 14 residues in the CDR3. The CDR3: CASSRDRVYYGYTF. For the CDR3, the DNA is TGTGCCAGTAGTCGGGACAGAGTATACTATGGCTACACCTTC.

The V and J genes are TRBV7-9 and TRBJ1-4; 11 positions match TRBD1. The CDR3 has 17 amino acids. Per germline, CDR1 SEHNR and CDR2 FQNEAQ (reference sequence). The junction had 7 bases not matched to a gene; V was cut back by 5 bases and J by 2 bases. The CDR3 is CASSVRDRGATNEKLFF. The CDR3 nucleotides read TGTGCCAGCAGCGTTCGGGACAGGGGGGCTACTAATGAAAAACTGTTTTTT.

CDR3 in amino acids: CASSLGRTDYGYTF. The CDR3 region has the DNA TGTGCCAGCAGCTTAGGCCGGACAGACTATGGCTACACCTTC. The rearrangement joins TRBV13 to TRBJ1-2, with D possibly being TRBD1 (6 bases). Germline CDR1 reads PRHDT; CDR2 reads FYEKMQ (reference sequence). The CDR3 is 14 amino acids. V was shortened by 0 bases and J by 3 bases, with 8 bases between the two germline ends.

This clone was seen more than once but under ten times. The gene calls are TRBV5-1 and TRBJ2-1; 13 bases match TRBD2. This CDR3 comprises 15 residues. Trimming took 5 bases from V and 8 from J; bases not matched to a gene: 7. The germline V gene encodes CDR1 SGHRS and CDR2 YFSETQ. CDR3 protein: CASRRTSGSPDEQFF. In nucleotides, the CDR3 is TGCGCCAGCAGAAGGACTAGCGGGAGCCCCGATGAGCAGTTCTTC.

V and J are TRBV5-1 and TRBJ1-4; 7 bases fit TRBD1. V shed 1 base and J 7 bases; nucleotides not matched to a gene: 4. Germline V CDR1 and CDR2: SGHRS, YFSETQ. CDR3 length equals 14 residues. CDR3 loop: CASSLTGAGEKLFF. The DNA of the CDR3 is TGCGCCAGCAGCTTGACAGGGGCGGGTGAAAAACTGTTTTTT. The entire variable domain, with the rest obtained from reference TRBV5-1 and TRBJ1-4, is as follows: KAGVTQTPRYLIKTRGQQVTLSCSPISGHRSVSWYQQTPGQGLQFLFEYFSETQRNKGNFPGRFSGRQFSNSRSEMNVSTLELGDSALYLCASSLTGAGEKLFFGSGTQLSVL.

The chain carries TRBV6-6 and TRBJ2-7, with TRBD2 as a possible D gene (5 bases). V was shortened by 5 bases and J by 3 bases, with 11 bases between the two germline ends. The germline V gene encodes CDR1 MNHNY and CDR2 SVGAGI (reference sequence). This CDR3 comprises 13 residues. This chain's CDR3 is CASSGMDFYEQYF. The DNA for the CDR3 is TGTGCCAGCAGTGGTATGGACTTCTACGAGCAGTACTTC.

J is TRBJ1-5 and V is TRBV6-1, with TRBD1 as a possible D gene (6 bases). Between the trimmed V and J ends, which lost 7 bases and 6 bases, there was a span of 16 bases. In germline, CDR1 is MNHNS, CDR2 SASEGT. The CDR3 sequence is 14 residues long. CDR3 in DNA: TGTGCCAGCACCCGGCTGGGGGCGGCTCAGCCCCAGCATTTT. Residues: CASTRLGAAQPQHF.

The gene calls are TRBV27 and TRBJ1-2, with TRBD1 identical over 8 bases. CDR1 is MNHEY, CDR2 SMNVEV, per germline (reference sequence). V dropped 7 bases and J dropped 6; count of bases not matched to a gene: 16. The CDR3 loop spans 16 amino acids. CDR3 sequence reads: CASNSLSRGRWHGYTF. CDR3 in DNA: TGTGCCAGCAACTCTCTAAGCAGGGGGCGCTGGCATGGCTACACCTTC.

This clone was seen a handful of times. The chain uses TRBV25-1 and TRBJ2-5; 7 nucleotides line up with TRBD1. CDR3 length: 15 amino acids. Trimming at V came to 8 bases and at J to 2 bases, leaving 11 bases not matched to a gene. Germline CDR1 reads MGHDK; CDR2 reads SYGVNS. This CDR3 is CASLSRQGLQETQYF. The CDR3 DNA follows: TGTGCCAGCCTATCTCGACAGGGCTTGCAAGAGACCCAGTACTTC.

This chain uses TRBV6-1 with TRBJ2-4; D is perhaps TRBD1 (5 bases). With 10 bases removed from V and 9 bases from J, the gap between germline ends came to 19 bases. Germline lookup yields CDR1 MNHNS and CDR2 SASEGT. This CDR3 contains 13 residues. The CDR3 DNA reads as TGTGCCACCTTACAGGCGACCAAGAGCATTCAGTACTTC. As protein: CATLQATKSIQYF.

This chain connects TRBV7-6 to TRBJ2-5, with TRBD2 matching over 16 bases. Germline CDR1 is SGHVS and CDR2 is FNYEAQ. After removal of 5 bases from V and 2 bases from J, the junction contained 2 bases not matched to a gene. The CDR3 loop spans 16 amino acids. Written as DNA, the CDR3 is TGTGCCAGCAGCGTGGGACTAGCGGGGGGGCAAGAGACCCAGTACTTC. Translating it yields CASSVGLAGGQETQYF.

The chain has TRBV7-9 and TRBJ2-5; D might be TRBD1 (6 bases). This CDR3 is 14 amino acids long. Trimming pared 3 bases from V and 2 bases from J, leaving 10 bases between. Germline CDR1 is SEHNR and CDR2 is FQNEAQ (reference sequence). CDR3 amino acids: CASSLMTGQETQYF. CDR3 nucleotide sequence: TGTGCCAGCAGCTTGATGACAGGTCAAGAGACCCAGTACTTC.

Only a few counts were recorded for this clone. This chain connects TRBV5-1 to TRBJ1-3; 9 nucleotides match TRBD1. V shed 0 bases, J shed 7 bases, and the junction held 5 bases outside the gene matches. This CDR3 is built from 15 residues. From germline, CDR1 is SGHRS and CDR2 YFSETQ. The CDR3 region has the DNA TGCGCCAGCAGCTTGGCGGGACAGGGAGTTAACACCATATATTTT. This gives the protein CASSLAGQGVNTIYF.

Details on this clone: Other nucleotide sequences from this sample produce the same CDR3. This chain joins TRBV5-4 and TRBJ1-6; D might be TRBD1 (5 bases). Germline CDR1 SGHNT, CDR2 YYREEE (reference sequence). The V gene lost 2 bases and the J gene lost 10 bases, with 13 bases spanning the gap. The CDR3 runs to 14 residues. The CDR3 loop reads CASSLGRGDSPLHF. In DNA, the CDR3 is TGTGCCAGCAGCTTAGGACGGGGGGACTCACCCCTCCACTTT.

Only a few counts were recorded for this clone. The chain uses TRBV7-9 and TRBJ1-6, with 9 bases matching TRBD1. The CDR3 contains 16 residues. Germline trimming cut 5 bases from V and 14 bases from J; bases unmatched to any gene: 16. Germline values: CDR1 SEHNR, CDR2 FQNEAQ (reference sequence). The CDR3 reads CASSTGTGTSYGTLHF. In DNA form, the CDR3 reads TGTGCCAGCAGCACAGGGACAGGGACTAGTTACGGTACCCTCCACTTT.

This rearrangement joins TRBV5-4 to TRBJ2-1; tentative D call: TRBD2 (5 bases). Trimming removed 0 bases at V and 8 bases at J, with 15 bases between. The germline gives CDR1 SGHNT, CDR2 YYREEE (reference sequence). The CDR3 covers 15 residues. CDR3 in DNA: TGTGCCAGCAGCTTGGGTCTAGCCTCAGCCCATGAGCAGTTCTTC. Amino acid sequence: CASSLGLASAHEQFF. The variable domain in full, completed from reference TRBV5-4 and TRBJ2-1, reads ETGVTQSPTHLIKTRGQQVTLRCSSQSGHNTVSWYQQALGQGPQFIFQYYREEENGRGNFPPRFSGLQFPNYSSELNVNALELDDSALYLCASSLGLASAHEQFFGPGTRLTVL.

This clone was seen once. This rearrangement joins TRBV2 to TRBJ2-1; a possible D gene is TRBD2 (6 bases). CDR1 and CDR2 from the germline V gene are SNHLY and FYNNEI. The CDR3 consists of 16 residues. The V and J ends lost 7 bases and 5 bases respectively, with 21 bases between them. The CDR3 coding sequence is TGTGCCAGCATGGTCCTCCGGGACTCCTATAACAATGAGCAGTTCTTC. Its protein product is CASMVLRDSYNNEQFF. Looking up the rest from reference TRBV2 and TRBJ2-1 gives the full variable domain: EPEVTQTPSHQVTQMGQEVILRCVPISNHLYFYWYRQILGQKVEFLVSFYNNEISEKSEIFDDQFSVERPDGSNFTLKIRSTKLEDSAMYFCASMVLRDSYNNEQFFGPGTRLTVL.

V usage is TRBV5-1 and J usage is TRBJ1-1, with a weak D call TRBD1 (6 bases). The germline V and J ends were trimmed by 0 bases and 4 bases, with 13 bases remaining between them. The CDR3 runs 15 residues. The germline CDR1 and CDR2 sequences are SGHRS and YFSETQ. This CDR3 is CASSLEGGASTEAFF. CDR3 nucleotide sequence: TGCGCCAGCAGCTTGGAGGGGGGGGCTAGCACTGAAGCTTTCTTT.